This entry lists 29 T cell receptor beta chains sequenced from one sample in a study of blood T cell repertoires in COVID-19. Sequencing was performed with immunoSEQ multiplex PCR; in TCRdb, only in-frame clones are kept and a portion is missing. The sample yields around 100,000 clones, more than 75% seen once. Input material: peripheral blood. Receptors originate from a human donor in a cohort sampled during active COVID-19.

The V call is TRBV14, the J call TRBJ1-2; 10 nucleotides align to TRBD1. CDR3 size: 14 residues. The germline V gene has CDR1 SGHDN and CDR2 FVKESK. J was trimmed by 7 bases and V by 5 bases; bases with no gene match: 7. CDR3 residues: CASSGGQGSFGYTF. CDR3 DNA: TGTGCCAGCAGCGGGGGACAGGGGTCTTTTGGCTACACCTTC.

V gene TRBV18 combines with J gene TRBJ1-3; D gene uncertain. V was shortened by 4 bases and J by 3 bases, with 13 bases between the two germline ends. This CDR3 comprises 15 residues. CDR1 is KGHSH and CDR2 is LQKENI in the germline V gene. The CDR3 reads CASSQDSRLGNTIYF. The CDR3, as DNA: TGTGCCAGCTCACAAGACTCACGCCTTGGAAACACCATATATTTT.

In its sample, this clone was seen once. The J gene is TRBJ1-3, the V gene TRBV5-1; TRBD1 agrees at 9 bases. V trimming: 0 bases; J trimming: 2 bases; junction bases outside the gene matches: 9. From germline, CDR1 is SGHRS and CDR2 YFSETQ. This CDR3 contains 18 residues. CDR3 DNA: TGCGCCAGCAGCTTGGTGGACAGGGGCTCCCGACCTGGAAACACCATATATTTT. It codes for CASSLVDRGSRPGNTIYF.

This chain connects TRBV2 to TRBJ2-7; TRBD2 matches at 10 bases. Germline loops: CDR1 SNHLY, CDR2 FYNNEI. The V and J ends lost 8 bases and 5 bases, in that order; junction bases with no gene match: 15. The length of the CDR3 is 16 residues. The DNA of the CDR3 is TGTGCCAGCTTCCCCCTCCCCAGCGGGGGGGCCCACGAGCAGTACTTC. It translates to CASFPLPSGGAHEQYF.

This clone was observed once. The chain combines TRBV2 with TRBJ2-6, with D possibly being TRBD2 (6 bases). The V gene lost 4 bases and the J gene lost 2 bases, with 18 bases spanning the gap. The germline CDR1 and CDR2 sequences are SNHLY and FYNNEI. The CDR3 is 18 residues long. The CDR3 here is CASSAGGLPRTGANVLTF. Here the CDR3 DNA reads TGTGCCAGCAGTGCTGGAGGGTTACCTAGGACTGGGGCCAACGTCCTGACTTTC. Variable domain in full (rest from reference TRBV2 and TRBJ2-6): EPEVTQTPSHQVTQMGQEVILRCVPISNHLYFYWYRQILGQKVEFLVSFYNNEISEKSEIFDDQFSVERPDGSNFTLKIRSTKLEDSAMYFCASSAGGLPRTGANVLTFGAGSRLTVL.

CDR3 protein: CASSRGTSGEQFF. The CDR3 bases are TGTGCCAGCAGCCGCGGGACGTCCGGTGAGCAGTTCTTC. The gene calls are TRBV7-2 and TRBJ2-1; D might be TRBD2 (6 bases). Trimming stripped 5 bases from V and 9 bases from J, with 14 bases between. Per germline, CDR1 SGHTA and CDR2 FQGNSA. The CDR3 is 13 residues long.

V and J are TRBV20-1 and TRBJ2-1; 8 positions match TRBD2. Germline V CDR1 and CDR2: DFQATT, SNEGSKA (reference sequence). V shed 3 bases and J 12 bases; nucleotides not matched to a gene: 10. The length of the CDR3 is 13 residues. The DNA of the CDR3 is TGCAGTGCTAGTCCAGCGGGAGTCGTAGGGCAGTTCTTC. Its protein is CSASPAGVVGQFF.

V is TRBV28 and J is TRBJ2-7, with TRBD2 matching 7 bases. CDR1 and CDR2 (germline): MDHEN, SYDVKM. V shed 3 bases, J shed 10 bases, and the junction held 6 bases outside the gene matches. CDR3 size: 12 residues. As DNA, the CDR3 is TGTGCCAGCAGTTTGGGAGGGAGCAGTCAGTACTTC. The encoded protein is CASSLGGSSQYF.

The chain joins TRBV5-1 to TRBJ1-2; 7 bases agree with TRBD1. J gave up 4 bases and V 1 base, and 7 bases lay outside the gene matches. CDR1 and CDR2 from the germline V gene are SGHRS and YFSETQ. CDR3 length equals 15 residues. The chain's CDR3 is CASSLITGDSYGYTF. The CDR3 coding sequence is TGCGCCAGCAGCTTGATCACAGGGGATTCCTATGGCTACACCTTC.

The chain combines TRBV6-2 or TRBV6-3 with TRBJ2-1, with D perhaps matching TRBD2 (5 bases). Trimming removed 2 bases from V and 5 bases from J, with 22 bases in between. The CDR3 is 18 residues long. CDR1 MNHEY and CDR2 SVGEGT come from the germline V gene. The chain's CDR3 is CASSYPDASSPWHNEQFF. Written as DNA, the CDR3 is TGTGCCAGCAGTTACCCCGACGCTTCTAGCCCCTGGCACAATGAGCAGTTCTTC.

This clone appeared a few times. This chain connects TRBV27 to TRBJ1-6; D is undetermined. The V gene lost 7 bases and the J gene lost 8 bases, with 18 bases spanning the gap. The CDR3 is made up of 15 amino acids. Germline assignment: CDR1 MNHEY and CDR2 SMNVEV (reference sequence). CDR3 in amino acids: CASTAGWYEYSPLHF. CDR3 nucleotide sequence: TGTGCCAGCACCGCGGGGTGGTACGAGTATTCACCCCTCCACTTT.

This chain links TRBV11-2 with TRBJ1-1; D is unresolved. Per the germline V gene, CDR1 is SGHAT and CDR2 is FQNNGV. This CDR3 region has 13 residues. Trimming pared 6 bases from V and 4 bases from J, leaving 12 bases between. CDR3 DNA: TGTGCCAGCAGAAGAGGGTTGGCCACTGAAGCTTTCTTT. It is translated as CASRRGLATEAFF.

CDR3 DNA: TGTGCCAGCAGCAAAGGTGGGGAGGGGATGCGGGAGCAGTACTTC. Its translation is CASSKGGEGMREQYF. The genes are TRBV7-2 and TRBJ2-7, with 7 bases that match TRBD2. V shed 5 bases and J 7 bases; nucleotides not matched to a gene: 14. In germline, CDR1 is SGHTA, CDR2 FQGNSA. There are 15 residues in the CDR3.

CDR3 region: CASSRQGTGGPGNTIYF. The DNA of the CDR3 is TGTGCCAGCAGCCGACAGGGGACTGGGGGGCCTGGAAACACCATATATTTT. The chain couples TRBV7-9 to TRBJ1-3; TRBD1 matches at 8 bases. With 5 bases clipped from V and 2 bases from J, the junction kept 11 bases outside the gene matches. Germline V CDR1 and CDR2: SEHNR, FQNEAQ (reference sequence). This CDR3 has 17 amino acids. The whole variable domain, remainder taken from reference TRBV7-9 and TRBJ1-3, is DTGVSQNPRHKITKRGQNVTFRCDPISEHNRLYWYRQTLGQGPEFLTYFQNEAQLEKSRLLSDRFSAERPKGSFSTLEIQRTEQGDSAMYLCASSRQGTGGPGNTIYFGEGSWLTVV.

This rearrangement joins TRBV2 to TRBJ2-1; D perhaps matches TRBD2 (6 bases). The CDR3 is 14 residues long. From germline, CDR1 is SNHLY and CDR2 FYNNEI. V was pared by 7 bases and J by 8 bases, with 18 bases between. In DNA, the CDR3 is TGTGCCAGCAACCCCCGCCAGGGACTGTATGAGCAGTTCTTC. Its translation: CASNPRQGLYEQFF. Full variable domain (rest looked up from reference TRBV2 and TRBJ2-1): EPEVTQTPSHQVTQMGQEVILRCVPISNHLYFYWYRQILGQKVEFLVSFYNNEISEKSEIFDDQFSVERPDGSNFTLKIRSTKLEDSAMYFCASNPRQGLYEQFFGPGTRLTVL.

The chain couples TRBV10-3 to TRBJ2-6; 10 bases align to TRBD1. Looked up from germline, CDR1 is ENHRY and CDR2 is SYGVKD. With V trimmed by 2 bases and J by 0 bases, 16 bases remained unmatched. CDR3 length equals 22 residues. The CDR3 nucleotides read TGTGCCATCAGTGAGACCACCCTATCCGACAGGGGGCGAAGCTCTGGGGCCAACGTCCTGACTTTC. Translated, it gives CAISETTLSDRGRSSGANVLTF.

This clone appeared once. The chain joins TRBV6-5 to TRBJ1-2; TRBD1 aligns across 10 bases. The CDR3 has 15 amino acids. V lost 2 bases to trimming and J lost 5 bases; unmatched junction nucleotides: 5. Germline CDR1 is MNHEY and CDR2 is SVGAGI. CDR3 nucleotides: TGTGCCAGCAGTTACGGGACAGGGGTCCGATATGGCTACACCTTC. It is translated as CASSYGTGVRYGYTF.

This clone was found a few times. The chain links TRBV5-1 to TRBJ1-3; 7 bases are a match to TRBD1. The ends lost 0 bases at V and 0 bases at J; junction bases unmatched: 3. This CDR3 spans 16 amino acids. Germline CDR1 reads SGHRS; CDR2 reads YFSETQ. For the CDR3, the DNA is TGCGCCAGCAGCTTGGTAGGGGGCCACTCTGGAAACACCATATATTTT. It specifies CASSLVGGHSGNTIYF.

V is TRBV5-5 and J is TRBJ1-1; 11 bases match TRBD1. The length of the CDR3 is 14 residues. Trimming removed 3 bases from V and 5 bases from J; junction bases left unmatched: 3. The V gene's germline CDR1 is SGHKS and CDR2 YYEKEE (reference sequence). CDR3 nucleotides: TGTGCCAGCAGCTGGGGACAGGGGGAGACTGAAGCTTTCTTT. It specifies CASSWGQGETEAFF.

The rearrangement links TRBV10-3 to TRBJ2-5, with 8 bases aligning to TRBD1. The CDR3 spans 15 residues. V lost 0 bases, J lost 5 bases, and 5 bases stayed unmatched. Germline-derived CDR1 and CDR2 are ENHRY and SYGVKD. The CDR3 nucleotides are TGTGCCATCAGTGAGTCAAGGGCAGGGGGCGAGACCCAGTACTTC. As protein: CAISESRAGGETQYF.

This chain connects TRBV6-5 to TRBJ1-5; 10 bases line up with TRBD1. The V gene's germline CDR1 is MNHEY and CDR2 SVGAGI. The CDR3 is 14 residues long. J was trimmed by 5 bases and V by 8 bases; bases with no gene match: 6. This CDR3 is CASCRDRGYQPQHF. The DNA for the CDR3 is TGTGCCAGCTGCCGGGACAGGGGTTATCAGCCCCAGCATTTT.

This clone was seen once. This CDR3 reads CASDPTSSFYNEQFF. CDR3 bases: TGTGCCAGCGACCCGACTAGCTCTTTTTACAATGAGCAGTTCTTC. The chain joins TRBV7-2 to TRBJ2-1; the match to TRBD2 covers 7 bases. The trim removed 8 bases at V and 4 bases at J, leaving 11 bases unmatched. The length of the CDR3 is 15 residues. Germline loops: CDR1 SGHTA, CDR2 FQGNSA.

DNA for the CDR3: TGTGCCAGCAGGGTACTAGCGGGAATCGATACGCAGTATTTT. This gives the protein CASRVLAGIDTQYF. The chain recombines TRBV28 with TRBJ2-3, with 10 nucleotides matching TRBD2. Unmatched junction bases numbered 6, after V lost 6 bases and J lost 6 bases. Germline V gene sequence: CDR1 MDHEN, CDR2 SYDVKM. The CDR3 is 14 amino acids.

The chain combines TRBV28 with TRBJ2-7; D possibly corresponds to TRBD2 (6 bases). Germline values: CDR1 MDHEN, CDR2 SYDVKM. V was cut by 6 bases and J by 3 bases, with 21 bases left in between. This CDR3 contains 16 residues. In DNA, the CDR3 is TGTGCCAGCAGCCGGGTCGGTGGAGGGATTGTCTACGAGCAGTACTTC. Protein sequence: CASSRVGGGIVYEQYF.

V and J are TRBV5-1 and TRBJ2-2; 11 positions match TRBD2. The CDR3 extends over 18 amino acids. Trimming at V came to 3 bases and at J to 4 bases, leaving 11 bases not matched to a gene. Germline V gene sequence: CDR1 SGHRS, CDR2 YFSETQ. CDR3 loop: CASSSQTSGAHSTGELFF. The CDR3 region has the DNA TGCGCCAGCAGCTCGCAGACTAGCGGGGCCCACAGCACCGGGGAGCTGTTTTTT.

This clone has only one observation. This rearrangement joins TRBV14 to TRBJ2-5; D perhaps matches TRBD2 (6 bases). The CDR3 contains 15 residues. Trimming cost V 2 bases and J 2 bases, with 12 bases left between them. Germline CDR1 reads SGHDN; CDR2 reads FVKESK. For the CDR3, the DNA is TGTGCCAGCAGCCAACCGCAGGAGGGGCAAGAGACCCAGTACTTC. Translated, it gives CASSQPQEGQETQYF.

The chain couples TRBV20-1 to TRBJ2-7; possible D gene TRBD2, 6 bases. Germline V gene sequence: CDR1 DFQATT, CDR2 SNEGSKA (reference sequence). The CDR3 spans 16 residues. V lost 3 bases and J 0 bases, leaving 18 bases between the germline ends. The CDR3 DNA sequence: TGCAGTGCTAGTAGGGCTGGGACTTCGAGCTCCTACGAGCAGTACTTC. Amino acid sequence: CSASRAGTSSSYEQYF.

Concerning this clone: An end of the junction differs from the germline gene, which may be a read error. The chain combines TRBV18 with TRBJ2-7; TRBD1 matches at 7 bases. Germline V gives CDR1 KGHSH, CDR2 LQKENI. The CDR3 sequence is 16 residues long. The CDR3 reads CASSLTAGTDAYGQYF. CDR3 DNA sequence: TGTGCCAGCTCACTGACCGCCGGGACAGATGCATACGGGCAGTACTTC.

V is TRBV19 and J is TRBJ2-2; possibly TRBD1 for D (6 bases). Germline assignment: CDR1 LNHDA and CDR2 SQIVND (reference sequence). Trimming removed 4 bases from V and 1 base from J, with 10 bases in between. The CDR3 is 15 amino acids. CDR3 protein: CASSTPDRNTGELFF. CDR3 in DNA: TGTGCCAGTAGTACACCGGACAGGAACACCGGGGAGCTGTTTTTT.